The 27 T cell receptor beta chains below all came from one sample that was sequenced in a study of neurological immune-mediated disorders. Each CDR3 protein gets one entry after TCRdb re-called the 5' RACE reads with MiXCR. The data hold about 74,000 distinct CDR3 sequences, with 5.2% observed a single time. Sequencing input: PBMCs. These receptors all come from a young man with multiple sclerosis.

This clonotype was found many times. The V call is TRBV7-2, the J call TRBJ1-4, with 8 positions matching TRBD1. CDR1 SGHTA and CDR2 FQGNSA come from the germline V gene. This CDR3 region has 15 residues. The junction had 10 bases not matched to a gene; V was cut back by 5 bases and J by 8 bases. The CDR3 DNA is TGTGCCAGCAGCCTCAGGACAGGGATGAAAGAAAAACTGTTTTTT. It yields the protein CASSLRTGMKEKLFF.

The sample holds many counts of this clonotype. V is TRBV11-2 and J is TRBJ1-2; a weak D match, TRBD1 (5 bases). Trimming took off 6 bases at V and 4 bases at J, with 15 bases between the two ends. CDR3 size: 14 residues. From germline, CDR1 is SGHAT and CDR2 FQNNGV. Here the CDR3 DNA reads TGTGCCAGCAGACCAATCCAGGGTCCCTATGGCTACACCTTC. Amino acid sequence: CASRPIQGPYGYTF.

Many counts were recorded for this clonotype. The CDR3 region has the DNA TGTGCCAGCAGTTACTCGACTATTACTGAAGCTTTCTTT. This codes for CASSYSTITEAFF. The chain employs TRBV6-5 and TRBJ1-1; the D is unclear. The CDR3 covers 13 residues. Per germline, CDR1 MNHEY and CDR2 SVGAGI. Deletions cut 0 bases from V and 5 bases from J, with 7 bases between.

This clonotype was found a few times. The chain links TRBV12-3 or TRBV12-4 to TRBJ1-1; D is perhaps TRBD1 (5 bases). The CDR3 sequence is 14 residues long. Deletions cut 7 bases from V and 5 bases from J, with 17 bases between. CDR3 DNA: TGTGCCAGCACCCGCAGGGCGGGACGGACTGAAGCTTTCTTT. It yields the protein CASTRRAGRTEAFF.

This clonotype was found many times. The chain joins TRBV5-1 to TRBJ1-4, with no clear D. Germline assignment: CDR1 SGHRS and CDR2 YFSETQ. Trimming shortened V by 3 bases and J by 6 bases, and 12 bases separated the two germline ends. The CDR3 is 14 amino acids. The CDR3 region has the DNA TGCGCCAGCAGCTCCTATACCGGTGATGAAAAACTGTTTTTT. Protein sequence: CASSSYTGDEKLFF.

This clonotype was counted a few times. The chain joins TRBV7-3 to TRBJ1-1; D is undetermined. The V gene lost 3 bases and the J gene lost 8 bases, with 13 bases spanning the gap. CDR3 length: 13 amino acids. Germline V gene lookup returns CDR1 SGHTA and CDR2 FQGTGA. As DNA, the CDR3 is TGTGCCAGCAGCTTGACTTTAAGTGGGGAAGCTTTCTTT. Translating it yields CASSLTLSGEAFF.

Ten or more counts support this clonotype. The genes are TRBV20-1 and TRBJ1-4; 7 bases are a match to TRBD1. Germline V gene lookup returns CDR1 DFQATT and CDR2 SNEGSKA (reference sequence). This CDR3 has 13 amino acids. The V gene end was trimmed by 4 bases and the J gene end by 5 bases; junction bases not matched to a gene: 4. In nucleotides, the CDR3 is TGCAGTGCTATTGAGACAGGGAATGAAAAACTGTTTTTT. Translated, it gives CSAIETGNEKLFF.

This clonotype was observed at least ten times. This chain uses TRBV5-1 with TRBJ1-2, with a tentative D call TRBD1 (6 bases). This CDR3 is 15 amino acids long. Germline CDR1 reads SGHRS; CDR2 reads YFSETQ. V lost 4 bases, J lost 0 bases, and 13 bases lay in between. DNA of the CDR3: TGCGCCAGCAGCCCTAGGGGGGCTCCTAACTATGGCTACACCTTC. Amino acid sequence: CASSPRGAPNYGYTF.

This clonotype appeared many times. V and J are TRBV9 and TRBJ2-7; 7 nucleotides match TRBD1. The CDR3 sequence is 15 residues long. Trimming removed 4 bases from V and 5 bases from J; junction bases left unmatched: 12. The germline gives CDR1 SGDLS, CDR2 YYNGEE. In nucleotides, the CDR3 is TGTGCCAGCAGCCCCCACGGGACAGAGCCGCACGAGCAGTACTTC. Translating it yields CASSPHGTEPHEQYF. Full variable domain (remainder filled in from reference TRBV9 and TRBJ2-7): DSGVTQTPKHLITATGQRVTLRCSPRSGDLSVYWYQQSLDQGLQFLIQYYNGEERAKGNILERFSAQQFPDLHSELNLSSLELGDSALYFCASSPHGTEPHEQYFGPGTRLTVT.

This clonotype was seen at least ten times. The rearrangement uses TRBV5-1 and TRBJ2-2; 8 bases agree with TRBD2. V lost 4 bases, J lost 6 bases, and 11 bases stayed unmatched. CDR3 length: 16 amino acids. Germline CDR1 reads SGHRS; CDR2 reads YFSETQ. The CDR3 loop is CASSPGTSTSPGELFF. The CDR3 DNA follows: TGCGCCAGCAGCCCTGGGACTAGTACATCCCCCGGGGAGCTGTTTTTT.

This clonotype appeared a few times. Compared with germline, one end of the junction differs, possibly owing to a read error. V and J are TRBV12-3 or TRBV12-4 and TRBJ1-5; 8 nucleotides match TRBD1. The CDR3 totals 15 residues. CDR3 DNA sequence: TGTGCCAGCAGTGACAGGGGTCGCCTCCATCAGCCCCAGAATTTT. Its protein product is CASSDRGRLHQPQNF.

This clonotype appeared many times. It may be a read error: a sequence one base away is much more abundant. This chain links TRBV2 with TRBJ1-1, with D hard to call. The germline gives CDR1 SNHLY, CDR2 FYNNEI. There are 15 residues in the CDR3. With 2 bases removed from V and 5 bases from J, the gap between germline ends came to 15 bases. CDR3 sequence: CASSERATVGTEAFF. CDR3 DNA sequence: TGTGCCAGCAGTGAACGGGCCACTGTAGGGACTGAAGCTTTCTTT.

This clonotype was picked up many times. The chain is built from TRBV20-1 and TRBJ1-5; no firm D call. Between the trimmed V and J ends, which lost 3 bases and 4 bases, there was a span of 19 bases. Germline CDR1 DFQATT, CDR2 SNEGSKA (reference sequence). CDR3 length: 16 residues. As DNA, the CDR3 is TGCAGTGCTAGCCCCGAGGGAACCGATATGAATCAGCCCCAGCATTTT. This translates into CSASPEGTDMNQPQHF.

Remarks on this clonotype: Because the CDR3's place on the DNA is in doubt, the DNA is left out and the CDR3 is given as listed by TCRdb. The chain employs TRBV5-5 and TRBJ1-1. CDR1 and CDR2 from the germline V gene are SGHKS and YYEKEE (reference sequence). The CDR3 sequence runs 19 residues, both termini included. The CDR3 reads CASSFYICSATTANTEAFF.

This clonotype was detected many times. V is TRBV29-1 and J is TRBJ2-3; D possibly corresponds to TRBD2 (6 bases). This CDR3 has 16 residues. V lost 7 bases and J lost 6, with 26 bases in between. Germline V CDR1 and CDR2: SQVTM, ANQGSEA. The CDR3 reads CSGLKSDGGMMDTQYF. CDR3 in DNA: TGCAGCGGTCTAAAATCGGACGGGGGAATGATGGATACGCAGTATTTT.

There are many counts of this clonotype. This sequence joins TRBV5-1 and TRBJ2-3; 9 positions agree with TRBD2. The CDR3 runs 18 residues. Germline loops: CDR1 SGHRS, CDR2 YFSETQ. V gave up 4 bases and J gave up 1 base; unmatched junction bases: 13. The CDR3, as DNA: TGCGCCAGCAGCCGGGCGGCTAGCGGGGACCCTCGCACAGATACGCAGTATTTT. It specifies CASSRAASGDPRTDTQYF.

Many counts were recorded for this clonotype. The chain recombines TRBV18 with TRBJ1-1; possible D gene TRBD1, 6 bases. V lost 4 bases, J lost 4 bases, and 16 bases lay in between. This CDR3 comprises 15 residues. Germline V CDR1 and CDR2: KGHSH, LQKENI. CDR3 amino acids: CASSHRQVRGTEAFF. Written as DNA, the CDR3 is TGTGCCAGCTCACATAGACAGGTTAGGGGCACTGAAGCTTTCTTT.

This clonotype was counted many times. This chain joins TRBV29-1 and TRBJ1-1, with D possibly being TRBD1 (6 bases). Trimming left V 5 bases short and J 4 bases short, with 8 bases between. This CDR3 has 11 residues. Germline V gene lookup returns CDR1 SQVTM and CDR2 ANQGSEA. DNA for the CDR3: TGCAGCGTTCCAGGGGCCACTGAAGCTTTCTTT. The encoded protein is CSVPGATEAFF.

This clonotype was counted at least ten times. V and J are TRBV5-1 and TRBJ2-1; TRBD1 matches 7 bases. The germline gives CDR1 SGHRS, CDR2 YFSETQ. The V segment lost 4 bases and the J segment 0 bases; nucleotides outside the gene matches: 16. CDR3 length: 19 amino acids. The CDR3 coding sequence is TGCGCCAGCAGCGGAAGACGGGACAGTAGACTGAGCTCCTACAATGAGCAGTTCTTC. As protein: CASSGRRDSRLSSYNEQFF.

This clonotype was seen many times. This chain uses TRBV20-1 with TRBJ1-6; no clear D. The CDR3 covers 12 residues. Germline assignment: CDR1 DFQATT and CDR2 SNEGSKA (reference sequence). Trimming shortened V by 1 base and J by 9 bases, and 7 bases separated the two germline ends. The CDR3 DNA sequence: TGCAGTGCTAGAGTAACTGGTTCACCCCTCCACTTT. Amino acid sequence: CSARVTGSPLHF.

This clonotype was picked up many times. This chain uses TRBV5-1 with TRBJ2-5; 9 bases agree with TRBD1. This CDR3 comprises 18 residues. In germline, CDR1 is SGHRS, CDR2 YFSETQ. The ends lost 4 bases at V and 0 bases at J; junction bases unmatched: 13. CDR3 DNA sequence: TGCGCCAGCAGCCCCCGGGACAGGGCCCCATGGTACCAAGAGACCCAGTACTTC. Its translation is CASSPRDRAPWYQETQYF.

CDR3: CASSSQQGDYGYTF. The CDR3 DNA reads as TGTGCCAGCAGTTCTCAGCAGGGGGACTATGGCTACACCTTC. The chain is built from TRBV12-3 or TRBV12-4 and TRBJ1-2, with 7 bases matching TRBD1. V was pared by 4 bases and J by 3 bases, with 5 bases of the junction left unmatched. CDR3 length: 14 residues.

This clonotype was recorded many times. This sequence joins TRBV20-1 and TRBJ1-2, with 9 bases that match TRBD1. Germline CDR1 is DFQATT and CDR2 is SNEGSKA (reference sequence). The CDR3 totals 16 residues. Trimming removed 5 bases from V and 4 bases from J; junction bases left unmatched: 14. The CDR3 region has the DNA TGCAGTGCTTCACCGGGACAGGGTTTTGGAGGCTATGGCTACACCTTC. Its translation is CSASPGQGFGGYGYTF.

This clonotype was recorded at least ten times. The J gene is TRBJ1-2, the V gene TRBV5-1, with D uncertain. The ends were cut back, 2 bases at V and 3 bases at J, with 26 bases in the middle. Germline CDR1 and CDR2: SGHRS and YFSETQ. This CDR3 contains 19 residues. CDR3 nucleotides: TGCGCCAGCAGCTTCTTCGTAGGGCTGTCAGGCCAGGAAGACTATGGCTACACCTTC. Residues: CASSFFVGLSGQEDYGYTF.

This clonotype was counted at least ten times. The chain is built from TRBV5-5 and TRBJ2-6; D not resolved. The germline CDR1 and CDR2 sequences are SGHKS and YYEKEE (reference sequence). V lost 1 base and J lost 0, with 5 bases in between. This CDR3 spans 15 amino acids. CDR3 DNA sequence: TGTGCCAGCAGCTTGTCTCACTCTGGGGCCAACGTCCTGACTTTC. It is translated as CASSLSHSGANVLTF.

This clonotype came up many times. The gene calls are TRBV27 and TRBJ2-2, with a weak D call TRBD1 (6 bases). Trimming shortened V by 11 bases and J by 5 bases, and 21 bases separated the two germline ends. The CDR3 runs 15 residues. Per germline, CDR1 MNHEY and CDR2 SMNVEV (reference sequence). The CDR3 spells CASQGKWVMTGELFF. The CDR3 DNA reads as TGTGCCTCTCAGGGGAAGTGGGTTATGACCGGGGAGCTGTTTTTT.

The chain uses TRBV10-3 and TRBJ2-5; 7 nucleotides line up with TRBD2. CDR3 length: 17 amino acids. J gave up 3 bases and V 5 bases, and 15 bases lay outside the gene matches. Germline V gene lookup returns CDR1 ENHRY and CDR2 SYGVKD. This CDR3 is CAISPAGSGGREETQYF. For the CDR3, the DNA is TGTGCCATCAGTCCCGCGGGGTCCGGGGGGAGGGAAGAGACCCAGTACTTC.